Sequencing of this T cell receptor beta chain was carried out in a study of shared clonotypes between healthy human individuals (dated by TCRdb to between 2020 and 2021). Broadly, across the study: The cohort included three men and a couple of women between 18 and 49 years of age. Between about 0.94 and 8.9 billion PBMCs per donor were obtained by leukapheresis. Different laboratories and diverse techniques were used to prepare libraries and sequence TCR repertoires, to increase sequencing depth and limit assay-specific biases. Per donor, three plates each were used for CD4 naive and CD4 memory, two for CD8 naive, and one for CD8 memory. Blood TCR repertoires of a handful of healthy adults were deeply sequenced to estimate repertoire size and the extent of clonotype sharing between individuals. Overall study results and their limits: The small number of donors limited the genetic and exposure-history diversity represented. Across a handful of donors, approximately 5% of naive CD4, more than 3% of naive CD8, roughly 2.3% of memory CD4, and roughly 0.4% of memory CD8 clonotypes were shared. Rarefaction of sorted-subset datasets indicated incomplete sequencing despite the large sequencing depth. Based on pairwise subsampling, the degree of clonotype sharing among donors was expected to be affected by sequencing depth. Sampling was restricted to blood, and TCR repertoires in tissues likely differ from the TCR repertoires found in blood. Naive subsets generally had larger estimated clonotype richness than memory subsets did. Compared with non-shared clonotypes, clonotypes shared by all four sorted-subset donors had higher generation probabilities.

Taken from the germline V gene, the CDR1 and CDR2 loops are SQVTM and ANQGSEA. Inclusive of the bounding cysteine and phenylalanine, the CDR3 is 12 residues long. Only the CDR3 part of the read is kept: 36 bases, read in frame from the first base. Relative to germline, V is 5 bases shorter and J is 4 bases shorter, with 9 bases between their ends. Donors were healthy HIV-negative adults with no recently reported acute infections or vaccinations. Only Caucasian adults living in Nashville, Tennessee, USA were represented among the donors. CD4+ T cells were enriched through magnetic negative selection, after which naive cells were positively selected on CD45RA and the remaining negative fraction served as the memory subset. After blood collection by leukapheresis, PBMCs were isolated using Ficoll-Histopaque density gradient centrifugation and then cryopreserved in the vapor phase of liquid nitrogen. Analytical flow cytometry was used to check the purity and quantity of every magnetically sorted T cell population. Genomic DNA was isolated from every sorted fraction and measured by UV absorbance on a Nanodrop 2000c.

TCR CDR3 regions were amplified from genomic DNA by multiplex PCR using the deep immunoSEQ assay. Genomic DNA extracted from each cell subset was distributed evenly over all wells of several immunoSEQ 96-well plates, and each plate served as one replicate. Each replicate PCR for sorted subsets received about 200 ng genomic DNA, equal to some 32,000 T cell genomes. The purified libraries were quantified using a Qubit 3.0 fluorometer, sized with a Bioanalyzer 2100, and then quantified again using the KAPA Library Quantification kit. Every immunoSEQ 96-well plate was sequenced on a separate single-read 150-cycle Illumina NextSeq 550 flow cell. The paper's data handling went like this. Because the immunoSEQ output held only junctional sequences and lacked quality scores, the filtering could not match the filtering applied to full-length reads. Sequences were annotated with PyIR, a Python wrapper for IgBLAST v1.9, and V/J genes and CDR3 were assigned using IMGT germline references. Reads were removed for weak V/J assignments (E-value above 1e-6), missing CDR3, stop codons, out-of-frame junctions, or ambiguous translated residues. V3J clonotypes were defined by identical inferred V gene, J gene, and CDR3 amino acid sequence. To compute the percentage overlap between repertoires, the number of shared unique clonotypes was divided by the size of the smaller repertoire. RTK rarefaction, the Chao1 estimator, and Recon v2.1 estimates of unobserved clonotypes were used to assess repertoire richness. For all TCRbeta clonotypes obtained by the gDNA method from four donors, generation probabilities were computed with OLGA. The table was pulled from immuneACCESS by TCRdb, which kept in-frame rearrangements only. Such tables lose some clones; where checked, under half of the loss comes from unresolved V genes, and the rest has no known cause. Clonal size and the V and J genes are those of that table, whereas D and trimming came from the DNA. This sample holds approximately 1.4 million clones; roughly 98% were observed only once. The top ten clones comprise about 0.42% of the sample.

As for this clone: The specificity of this receptor is unknown. No much larger clone exists at a distance of one base, and base qualities are not known.

The sequence links TRBV29-1 to TRBJ2-1, with no confident D gene call. The TCR comes from a man in his thirties or forties in good health. Material: naive CD4+ T cells sorted from blood. Reading the label with the study, this specimen's cell subset or site is: CD45RA+ positively selected. The CDR3 loop reads CSVKGIYNEQFF. Read as DNA, the sequence is TGCAGCGTTAAAGGTATTTACAATGAGCAGTTCTTC.